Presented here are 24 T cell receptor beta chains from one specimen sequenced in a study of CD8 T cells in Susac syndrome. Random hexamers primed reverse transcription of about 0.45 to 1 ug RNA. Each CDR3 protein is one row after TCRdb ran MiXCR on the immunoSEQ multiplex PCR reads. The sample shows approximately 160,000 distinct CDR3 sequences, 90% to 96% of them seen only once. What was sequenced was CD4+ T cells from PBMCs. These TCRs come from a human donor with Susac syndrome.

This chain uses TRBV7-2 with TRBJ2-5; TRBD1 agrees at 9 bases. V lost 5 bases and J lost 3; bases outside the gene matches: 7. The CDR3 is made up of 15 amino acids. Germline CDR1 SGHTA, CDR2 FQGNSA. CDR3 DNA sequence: TGTGCCAGCAGCCGGACAGGGGCCCGCGAAGAGACCCAGTACTTC. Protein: CASSRTGAREETQYF.

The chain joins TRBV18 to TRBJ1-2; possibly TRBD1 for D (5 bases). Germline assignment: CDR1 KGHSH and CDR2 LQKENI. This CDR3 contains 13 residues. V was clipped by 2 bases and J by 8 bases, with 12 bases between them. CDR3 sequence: CASSPDSGRGYTF. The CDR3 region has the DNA TGTGCCAGCTCACCAGACAGCGGTAGGGGCTACACCTTC. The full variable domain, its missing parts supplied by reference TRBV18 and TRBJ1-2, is NAGVMQNPRHLVRRRGQEARLRCSPMKGHSHVYWYRQLPEEGLKFMVYLQKENIIDESGMPKERFSAEFPKEGPSILRIQQVVRGDSAAYFCASSPDSGRGYTFGSGTRLTVV.

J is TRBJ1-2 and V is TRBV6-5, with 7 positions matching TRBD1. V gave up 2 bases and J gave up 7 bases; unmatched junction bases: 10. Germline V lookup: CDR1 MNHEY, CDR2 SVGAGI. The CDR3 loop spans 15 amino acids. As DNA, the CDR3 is TGTGCCAGCAGTTACGGAGACAGGGTGGAGGGTGGCTACACCTTC. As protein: CASSYGDRVEGGYTF.

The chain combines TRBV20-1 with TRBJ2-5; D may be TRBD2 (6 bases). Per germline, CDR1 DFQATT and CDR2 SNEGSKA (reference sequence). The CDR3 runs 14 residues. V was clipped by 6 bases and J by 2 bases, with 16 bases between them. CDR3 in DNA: TGCAGTGCCCCGGGGTTAGCGGCTCAAGAGACCCAGTACTTC. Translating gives CSAPGLAAQETQYF.

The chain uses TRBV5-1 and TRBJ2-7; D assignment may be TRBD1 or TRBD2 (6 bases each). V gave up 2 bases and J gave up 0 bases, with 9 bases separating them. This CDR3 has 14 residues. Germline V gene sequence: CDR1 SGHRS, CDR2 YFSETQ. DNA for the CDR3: TGCGCCAGCAGCTTCGGAGGGGGCTCCTACGAGCAGTACTTC. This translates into CASSFGGGSYEQYF. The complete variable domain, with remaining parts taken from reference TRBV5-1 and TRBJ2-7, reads KAGVTQTPRYLIKTRGQQVTLSCSPISGHRSVSWYQQTPGQGLQFLFEYFSETQRNKGNFPGRFSGRQFSNSRSEMNVSTLELGDSALYLCASSFGGGSYEQYFGPGTRLTVT.

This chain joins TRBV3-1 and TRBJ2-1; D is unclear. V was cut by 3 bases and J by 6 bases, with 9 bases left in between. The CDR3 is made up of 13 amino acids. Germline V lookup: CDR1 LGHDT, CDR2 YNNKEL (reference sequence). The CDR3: CASSQFLVNEQFF. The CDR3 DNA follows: TGTGCCAGCAGCCAGTTTCTAGTCAATGAGCAGTTCTTC.

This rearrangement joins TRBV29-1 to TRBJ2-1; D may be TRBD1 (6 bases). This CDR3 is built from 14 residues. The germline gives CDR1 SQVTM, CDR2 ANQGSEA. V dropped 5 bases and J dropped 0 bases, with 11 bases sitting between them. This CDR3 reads CSVLRGSSYNEQFF. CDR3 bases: TGCAGCGTTCTAAGGGGGAGCTCCTACAATGAGCAGTTCTTC.

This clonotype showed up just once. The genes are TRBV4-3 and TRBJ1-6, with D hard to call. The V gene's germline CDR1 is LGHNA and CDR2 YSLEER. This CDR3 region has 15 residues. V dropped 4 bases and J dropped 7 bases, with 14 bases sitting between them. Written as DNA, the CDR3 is TGCGCCAGCAGCCGCTCAATAGCTCTGAATTCACCCCTCCACTTT. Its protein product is CASSRSIALNSPLHF.

The CDR3 region has the DNA TGTGCCAGCAGTCTAGGGACTAGCGGCACCGGGGAGCTGTTTTTT. This gives the protein CASSLGTSGTGELFF. The chain joins TRBV28 to TRBJ2-2; TRBD2 matches 11 bases. This CDR3 region has 15 residues. The germline V gene encodes CDR1 MDHEN and CDR2 SYDVKM. Unmatched junction bases numbered 3, after V lost 5 bases and J lost 4 bases.

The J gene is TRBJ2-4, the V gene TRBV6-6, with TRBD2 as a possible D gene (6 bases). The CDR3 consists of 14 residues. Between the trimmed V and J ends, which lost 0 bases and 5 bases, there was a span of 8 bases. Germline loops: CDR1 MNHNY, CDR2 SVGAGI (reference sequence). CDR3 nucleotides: TGTGCCAGCAGTTACTCGGGCGGGGAAAACATTCAGTACTTC. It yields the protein CASSYSGGENIQYF.

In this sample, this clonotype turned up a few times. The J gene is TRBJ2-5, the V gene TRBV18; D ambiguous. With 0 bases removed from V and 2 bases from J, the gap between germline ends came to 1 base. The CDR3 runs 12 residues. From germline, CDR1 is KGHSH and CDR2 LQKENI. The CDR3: CASSPPQETQYF. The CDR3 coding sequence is TGTGCCAGCTCACCACCGCAAGAGACCCAGTACTTC.

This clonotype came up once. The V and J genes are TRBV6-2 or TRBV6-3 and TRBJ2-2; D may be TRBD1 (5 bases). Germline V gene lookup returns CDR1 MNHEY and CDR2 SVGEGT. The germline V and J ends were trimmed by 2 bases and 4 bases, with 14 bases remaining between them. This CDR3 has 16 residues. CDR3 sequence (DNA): TGTGCCAGCAGTTACGGGGCAGGGATCGGCACCGGGGAGCTGTTTTTT. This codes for CASSYGAGIGTGELFF.

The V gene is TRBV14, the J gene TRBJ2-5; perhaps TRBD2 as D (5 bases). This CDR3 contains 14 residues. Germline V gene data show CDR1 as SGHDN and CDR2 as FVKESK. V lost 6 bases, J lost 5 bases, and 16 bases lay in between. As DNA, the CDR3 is TGTGCCAGCAGTCTGGACTTTCGATCGGAGACCCAGTACTTC. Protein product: CASSLDFRSETQYF.

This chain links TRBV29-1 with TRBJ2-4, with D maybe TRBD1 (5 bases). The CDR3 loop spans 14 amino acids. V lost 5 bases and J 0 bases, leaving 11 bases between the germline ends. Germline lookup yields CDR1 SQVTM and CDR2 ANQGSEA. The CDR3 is CSVRQTLAKNIQYF. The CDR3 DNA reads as TGCAGCGTTAGACAGACCCTAGCCAAAAACATTCAGTACTTC.

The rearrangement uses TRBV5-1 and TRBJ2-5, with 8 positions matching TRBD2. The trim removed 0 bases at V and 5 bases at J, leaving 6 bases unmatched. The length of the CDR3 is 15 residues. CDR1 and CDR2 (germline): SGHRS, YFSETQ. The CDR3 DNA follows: TGCGCCAGCAGCTTGGCCCGGGGACTAGAGGAGACCCAGTACTTC. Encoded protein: CASSLARGLEETQYF.

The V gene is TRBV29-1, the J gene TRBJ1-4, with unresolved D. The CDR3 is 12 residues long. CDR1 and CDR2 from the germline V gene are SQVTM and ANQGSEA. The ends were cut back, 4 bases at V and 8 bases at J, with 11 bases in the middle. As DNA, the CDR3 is TGCAGCGTTGGGGGAGTTGGGGAAAAACTGTTTTTT. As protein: CSVGGVGEKLFF.

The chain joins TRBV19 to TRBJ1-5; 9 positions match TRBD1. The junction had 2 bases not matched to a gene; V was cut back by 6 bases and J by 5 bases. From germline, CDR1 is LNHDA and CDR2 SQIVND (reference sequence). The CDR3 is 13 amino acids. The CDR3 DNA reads TGTGCCAGTAGGGGACAGGGCTATCAGCCCCAGCATTTT. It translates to CASRGQGYQPQHF.

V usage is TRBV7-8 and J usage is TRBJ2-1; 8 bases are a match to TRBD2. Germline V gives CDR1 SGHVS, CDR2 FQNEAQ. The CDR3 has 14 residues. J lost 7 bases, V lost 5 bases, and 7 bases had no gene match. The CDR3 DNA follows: TGTGCCAGCAGCGTACCGGGACTAGGGAATGAGCAGTTCTTC. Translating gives CASSVPGLGNEQFF.

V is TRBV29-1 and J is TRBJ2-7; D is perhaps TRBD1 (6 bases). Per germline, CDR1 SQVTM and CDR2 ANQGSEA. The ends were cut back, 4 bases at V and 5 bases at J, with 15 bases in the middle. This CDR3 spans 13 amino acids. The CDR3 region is CSVGRQGSDEQYF. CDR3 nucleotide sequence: TGCAGCGTTGGCAGGCAGGGGTCGGACGAGCAGTACTTC.

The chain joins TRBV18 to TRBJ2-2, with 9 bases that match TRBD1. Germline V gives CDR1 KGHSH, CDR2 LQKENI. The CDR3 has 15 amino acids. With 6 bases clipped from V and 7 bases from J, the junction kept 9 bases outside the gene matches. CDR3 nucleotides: TGTGCCAGCTCCCGCGGACAGGGGTCGAACGGGGAGCTGTTTTTT. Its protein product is CASSRGQGSNGELFF.

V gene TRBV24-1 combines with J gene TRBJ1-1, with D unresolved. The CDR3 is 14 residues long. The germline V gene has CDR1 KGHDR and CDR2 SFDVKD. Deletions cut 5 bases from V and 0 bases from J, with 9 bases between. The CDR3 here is CATSAGQMNTEAFF. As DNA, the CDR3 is TGTGCCACCAGTGCCGGGCAGATGAACACTGAAGCTTTCTTT.

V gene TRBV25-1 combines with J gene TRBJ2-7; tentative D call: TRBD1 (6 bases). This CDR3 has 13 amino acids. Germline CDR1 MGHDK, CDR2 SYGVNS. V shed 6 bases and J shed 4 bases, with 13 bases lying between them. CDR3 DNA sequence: TGTGCCAGCAGGGACCAGACAGGTTACGAGCAGTACTTC. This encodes CASRDQTGYEQYF.

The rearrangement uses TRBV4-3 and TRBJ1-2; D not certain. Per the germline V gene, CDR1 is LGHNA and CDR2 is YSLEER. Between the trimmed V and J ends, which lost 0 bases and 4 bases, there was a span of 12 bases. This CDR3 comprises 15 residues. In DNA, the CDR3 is TGCGCCAGCAGCCAAGATGGCCAGGACCCCTATGGCTACACCTTC. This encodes CASSQDGQDPYGYTF.

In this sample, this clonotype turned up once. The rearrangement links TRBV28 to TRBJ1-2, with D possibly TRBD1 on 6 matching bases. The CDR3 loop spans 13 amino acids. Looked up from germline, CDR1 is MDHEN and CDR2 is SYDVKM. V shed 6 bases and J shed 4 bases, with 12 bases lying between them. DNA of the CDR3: TGTGCCAGCAGCCGCGGGACACTCTATGGCTACACCTTC. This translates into CASSRGTLYGYTF.